This entry lists 26 T cell receptor beta chains sequenced from one sample in a study of beta chain features in type 1 diabetes. Expressed TCRB transcripts were sequenced because the isolated RNA had all been reverse transcribed beforehand. Assay: immunoSEQ multiplex PCR; the TCRdb copy retains only in-frame clones and omits some. The sample lists 130,000 to 150,000 clones; 6% to 7.5% were seen once. Sequencing was done on a sample of central memory CD4+ T cells from blood. These receptor sequences come from a woman aged 25 to 45 in good health.

V is TRBV7-2 and J is TRBJ1-5; D ambiguous. V was clipped by 4 bases and J by 6 bases, with 13 bases between them. This CDR3 region has 14 residues. In germline, CDR1 is SGHTA, CDR2 FQGNSA. CDR3 bases: TGTGCCAGCAGCTCAAATGCGGATGGTCAGCCCCAGCATTTT. Its translation: CASSSNADGQPQHF.

This clone appeared a few times. This chain uses TRBV2 with TRBJ1-3; a weak D match, TRBD1 (5 bases). The V gene's germline CDR1 is SNHLY and CDR2 FYNNEI. The CDR3 runs 16 residues. The germline V and J ends were trimmed by 4 bases and 0 bases, with 13 bases remaining between them. CDR3 protein: CASSGQKGYSGNTIYF. The CDR3 nucleotides are TGTGCCAGCAGTGGGCAAAAGGGGTACTCTGGAAACACCATATATTTT.

This clone was seen only a few times. This chain links TRBV27 with TRBJ1-2, with a weak D call TRBD1 (5 bases). V lost 4 bases, J lost 6 bases, and 18 bases lay in between. Germline lookup yields CDR1 MNHEY and CDR2 SMNVEV (reference sequence). This CDR3 has 15 amino acids. CDR3 sequence: CASSSAAAGRDGYTF. The CDR3 nucleotides read TGTGCCAGCAGTTCCGCCGCCGCAGGGAGGGATGGCTACACCTTC.

The gene calls are TRBV2 and TRBJ2-5, with 8 nucleotides matching TRBD1. The CDR3 spans 16 residues. After removal of 0 bases from V and 5 bases from J, the junction contained 8 bases not matched to a gene. The germline V gene encodes CDR1 SNHLY and CDR2 FYNNEI. CDR3: CASSEAPRGHRETQYF. In DNA form, the CDR3 reads TGTGCCAGCAGTGAAGCCCCCAGGGGGCATCGGGAGACCCAGTACTTC.

This clone came up a few times. This chain connects TRBV2 to TRBJ2-3, with TRBD1 matching 7 bases. CDR3 length equals 14 residues. The junction had 13 bases not matched to a gene; V was cut back by 7 bases and J by 9 bases. CDR1 is SNHLY, CDR2 FYNNEI, per germline. The CDR3 region is CASTKTGPPDTQYF. The CDR3 DNA is TGTGCCAGCACAAAGACAGGGCCCCCCGACACGCAGTATTTT.

The chain recombines TRBV11-2 with TRBJ2-4; D not resolved. The V end was cut by 2 bases, the J end by 4 bases, with 9 bases between. Germline loops: CDR1 SGHAT, CDR2 FQNNGV. The CDR3 totals 14 residues. The CDR3 bases are TGTGCCAGCAGCTTAAATGCCGGGAAAAACATTCAGTACTTC. Residues: CASSLNAGKNIQYF.

Comments on this clone: The junction departs from germline at one end; a sequencing error may be responsible. V is TRBV5-4 and J is TRBJ2-7; TRBD2 aligns across 9 bases. The germline V gene encodes CDR1 SGHNT and CDR2 YYREEE (reference sequence). The CDR3 extends over 15 amino acids. The DNA of the CDR3 is TGCGCCAGCAGCCAAGATGCGGGAGGGCGCTACGAGCAGTACTTC. It translates to CASSQDAGGRYEQYF. The complete variable domain, with remaining parts taken from reference TRBV5-4 and TRBJ2-7, reads ETGVTQSPTHLIKTRGQQVTLRCSSQSGHNTVSWYQQALGQGPQFIFQYYREEENGRGNFPPRFSGLQFPNYSSELNVNALELDDSALYLCASSQDAGGRYEQYFGPGTRLTVT.

This clone was detected only a few times. This chain connects TRBV28 to TRBJ2-3; 10 bases map to TRBD1. This CDR3 comprises 16 residues. Germline CDR1 MDHEN, CDR2 SYDVKM. The trim removed 2 bases at V and 4 bases at J, leaving 6 bases unmatched. CDR3 amino acids: CASSLPGQGIADTQYF. CDR3 bases: TGTGCCAGCAGTTTACCGGGACAGGGGATAGCAGATACGCAGTATTTT.

A single count supports this clone. This chain uses TRBV5-4 with TRBJ2-7, with D uncertain. CDR3 length: 13 amino acids. Germline V gene lookup returns CDR1 SGHNT and CDR2 YYREEE (reference sequence). V was trimmed by 4 bases and J by 6 bases, leaving 14 bases between them. The CDR3 protein is CASSPPRMGEQYF. The CDR3 nucleotides read TGTGCCAGCAGCCCCCCTAGGATGGGCGAGCAGTACTTC.

This clone was observed a handful of times. The rearrangement uses TRBV5-1 and TRBJ2-7; 13 bases line up with TRBD2. There are 16 residues in the CDR3. The trim removed 4 bases at V and 6 bases at J, leaving 10 bases unmatched. Germline CDR1 SGHRS, CDR2 YFSETQ. This CDR3 is CASSHQTSGRLPEQYF. The CDR3 nucleotides read TGCGCCAGCAGCCACCAGACTAGCGGGAGGCTTCCCGAGCAGTACTTC.

This clone was found a few times. V and J are TRBV7-9 and TRBJ2-5; 7 bases are a match to TRBD2. The CDR3 extends over 16 amino acids. V lost 5 bases, J lost 6 bases, and 15 bases stayed unmatched. CDR1 and CDR2 (germline): SEHNR, FQNEAQ (reference sequence). CDR3 nucleotides: TGTGCCAGCAGCCCGAGGGGCGCGACTAGCTGGCAGACCCAGTACTTC. It encodes CASSPRGATSWQTQYF.

This clone was found many times. The chain couples TRBV4-2 to TRBJ2-3, with 8 bases fitting TRBD1. J was trimmed by 2 bases and V by 7 bases; bases with no gene match: 2. The CDR3 covers 13 residues. Per germline, CDR1 LGHNA and CDR2 YNFKEQ. The CDR3: CASMDRVTDTQYF. The CDR3 nucleotides are TGTGCCAGCATGGACAGGGTCACAGATACGCAGTATTTT.

The chain links TRBV4-2 to TRBJ2-2; tentative D call: TRBD1 (5 bases). This CDR3 region has 15 residues. V was pared by 1 base and J by 6 bases, with 12 bases between. Germline values: CDR1 LGHNA, CDR2 YNFKEQ. CDR3 residues: CASSQARLQAGELFF. The DNA for the CDR3 is TGTGCCAGCAGCCAAGCGCGATTACAGGCCGGGGAGCTGTTTTTT.

This clone was picked up a small number of times. This chain links TRBV6-6 with TRBJ2-7, with D tentatively TRBD2 (8 bases). With 8 bases removed from V and 3 bases from J, the gap between germline ends came to 14 bases. The CDR3 extends over 13 amino acids. CDR1 and CDR2 (germline): MNHNY, SVGAGI (reference sequence). This CDR3 reads CASRGGDSYEQYF. DNA for the CDR3: TGTGCCAGCCGGGGGGGGGACAGCTACGAGCAGTACTTC.

The rearrangement joins TRBV6-1 to TRBJ2-7; 8 positions match TRBD2. V shed 4 bases, J shed 5 bases, and the junction held 10 bases outside the gene matches. The CDR3 is 15 residues long. Germline V CDR1 and CDR2: MNHNS, SASEGT. The CDR3 nucleotides are TGTGCCAGCAGTGTTAGAGCGGGAGAAATCCACGAGCAGTACTTC. Translation: CASSVRAGEIHEQYF.

This clone came up a few times. In DNA form, the CDR3 reads TGTGCCACCCAAAGGGGGTTGGGCTCCTACGAGCAGTACTTC. Translation gives CATQRGLGSYEQYF. The V call is TRBV6-5, the J call TRBJ2-7; tentative D call: TRBD1 (6 bases). This CDR3 region has 14 residues. CDR1 and CDR2 from the germline V gene are MNHEY and SVGAGI. V lost 10 bases, J lost 0 bases, and 16 bases lay in between.

This chain joins TRBV5-8 and TRBJ2-3; TRBD2 aligns across 14 bases. The V gene's germline CDR1 is SGHTS and CDR2 YDEGEE. The CDR3 is 16 residues long. The trim removed 3 bases at V and 4 bases at J, leaving 4 bases unmatched. DNA of the CDR3: TGTGCCAGCAGCTCAGGGACTAGCGGGAGCGCAGATACGCAGTATTTT. It specifies CASSSGTSGSADTQYF.

A few counts support this clone. The chain has TRBV18 and TRBJ2-5; D may be TRBD2 (5 bases). V lost 4 bases to trimming and J lost 5 bases, with 14 bases between them. Per the germline V gene, CDR1 is KGHSH and CDR2 is LQKENI. This CDR3 comprises 14 residues. This CDR3 is CASSRSGGGETQYF. The CDR3 region has the DNA TGTGCCAGCTCACGGAGCGGAGGTGGGGAGACCCAGTACTTC.

In this sample, this clone turned up a few times. The rearrangement uses TRBV7-9 and TRBJ2-1; D gene uncertain. The CDR3 loop spans 14 amino acids. Germline loops: CDR1 SEHNR, CDR2 FQNEAQ (reference sequence). Trimming pared 2 bases from V and 9 bases from J, leaving 14 bases between. In nucleotides, the CDR3 is TGTGCCAGCAGCTTAATCCAGCGAGGTAGTGAGCAGTTCTTC. This gives the protein CASSLIQRGSEQFF.

A few counts support this clone. The chain is built from TRBV7-9 and TRBJ2-7; D possibly corresponds to TRBD1 (5 bases). V shed 2 bases and J shed 2 bases, with 10 bases lying between them. The CDR3 is made up of 14 amino acids. The V gene's germline CDR1 is SEHNR and CDR2 FQNEAQ (reference sequence). The CDR3 region has the DNA TGTGCCAGCAGCTTAAAGCAGGGCCCCTACGAGCAGTACTTC. Residues: CASSLKQGPYEQYF.

This clone was recorded at least ten times. The chain has TRBV4-2 and TRBJ2-5; unclear D gene. CDR1 and CDR2 from the germline V gene are LGHNA and YNFKEQ. The CDR3 is 16 residues long. V lost 0 bases, J lost 5 bases, and 16 bases lay in between. Here the CDR3 reads CASSQDAASTQETQYF. The CDR3 coding sequence is TGTGCCAGCAGCCAAGATGCGGCATCGACGCAGGAGACCCAGTACTTC.

There are many counts of this clone. The chain employs TRBV6-1 and TRBJ2-1, with 7 bases that match TRBD2. V dropped 7 bases and J dropped 7; count of bases not matched to a gene: 13. This CDR3 contains 15 residues. Germline V CDR1 and CDR2: MNHNS, SASEGT. In DNA form, the CDR3 reads TGTGCCAGCAAGGAGGCTAGCGGCGAAGGGAATGAGCAGTTCTTC. Amino acid sequence: CASKEASGEGNEQFF.

This clone was observed a few times. This chain joins TRBV28 and TRBJ1-6, with TRBD1 matching over 8 bases. Germline CDR1 is MDHEN and CDR2 is SYDVKM. CDR3 size: 13 residues. The J segment lost 7 bases and the V segment lost 6 bases, leaving 2 bases of the junction unmatched. The CDR3 is CASSRTGNSPLHF. The CDR3 nucleotides read TGTGCCAGCAGCCGGACAGGGAATTCACCCCTCCACTTT.

This clone was seen ten or more times. Other DNA sequences in this sample translate to the same CDR3. This chain connects TRBV2 to TRBJ2-5, with no clear D. This CDR3 comprises 13 residues. Trimming took off 1 base at V and 1 base at J, with 4 bases between the two ends. CDR1 is SNHLY and CDR2 is FYNNEI in the germline V gene. CDR3 residues: CASSEGLQETQYF. DNA of the CDR3: TGTGCCAGCAGTGAAGGGCTCCAAGAGACCCAGTACTTC. The whole variable domain, remainder taken from reference TRBV2 and TRBJ2-5, is EPEVTQTPSHQVTQMGQEVILRCVPISNHLYFYWYRQILGQKVEFLVSFYNNEISEKSEIFDDQFSVERPDGSNFTLKIRSTKLEDSAMYFCASSEGLQETQYFGPGTRLLVL.

In this sample, this clone turned up many times. The V gene is TRBV28, the J gene TRBJ2-3; TRBD1 might be the D (5 bases). Germline CDR1 reads MDHEN; CDR2 reads SYDVKM. V was clipped by 2 bases and J by 0 bases, with 12 bases between them. The CDR3 is made up of 16 amino acids. The CDR3 DNA is TGTGCCAGCAGTTTAAACTGGGGCCTTAGCACAGATACGCAGTATTTT. Translation: CASSLNWGLSTDTQYF.

The CDR3 loop reads CASSQEWRETQYF. The DNA for the CDR3 is TGCGCCAGCAGCCAAGAATGGAGGGAGACCCAGTACTTC. The chain recombines TRBV4-3 with TRBJ2-5; D possibly corresponds to TRBD2 (5 bases). The CDR3 is made up of 13 amino acids. Germline loops: CDR1 LGHNA, CDR2 YSLEER. V lost 0 bases and J lost 5, with 7 bases in between.